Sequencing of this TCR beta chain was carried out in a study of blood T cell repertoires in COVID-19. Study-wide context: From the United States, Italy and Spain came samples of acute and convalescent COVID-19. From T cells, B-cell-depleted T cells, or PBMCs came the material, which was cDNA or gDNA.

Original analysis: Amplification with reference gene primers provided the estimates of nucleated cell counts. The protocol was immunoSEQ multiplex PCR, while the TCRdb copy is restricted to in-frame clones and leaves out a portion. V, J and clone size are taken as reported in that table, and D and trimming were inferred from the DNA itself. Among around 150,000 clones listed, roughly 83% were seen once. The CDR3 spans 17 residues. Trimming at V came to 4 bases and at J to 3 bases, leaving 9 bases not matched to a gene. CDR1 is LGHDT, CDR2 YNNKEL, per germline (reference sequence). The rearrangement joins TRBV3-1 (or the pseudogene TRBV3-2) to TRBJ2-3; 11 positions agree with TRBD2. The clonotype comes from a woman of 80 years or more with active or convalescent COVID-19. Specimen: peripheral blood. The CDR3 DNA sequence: TGTGCCAGCAGCCGCTATTTAGCGGGGGGGCAAACAGATACGCAGTATTTT. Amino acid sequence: CASSRYLAGGQTDTQYF.